Below, one T cell receptor (beta chain) is given with its context. What it binds is unknown. Other DNA sequences of this sample code for an identical CDR3. This sample stems from a study of shared clonotypes between healthy human individuals. General study findings and limits: Only blood was sampled; tissue repertoires likely differ.

The method was immunoSEQ multiplex PCR; TCRdb's version includes in-frame clones alone and lacks a portion of them. The profile covers more than 450,000 clones, with 79% appearing a single time and over 10% taken by the ten largest. This CDR3 region has 15 residues. Germline assignment: CDR1 SGHRS and CDR2 YFSETQ. V was clipped by 4 bases and J by 0 bases; unmatched bases: 4. Source material: PBMCs. The receptor was isolated from a woman in her 40s in good health. Some clones in this sample may be carry-over from other donors' samples. V gene TRBV5-1 combines with J gene TRBJ1-1, with 9 bases aligning to TRBD1. CDR3 bases: TGCGCCAGCAGCCCAGGACAGGGGTTGAACACTGAAGCTTTCTTT. Translation: CASSPGQGLNTEAFF.